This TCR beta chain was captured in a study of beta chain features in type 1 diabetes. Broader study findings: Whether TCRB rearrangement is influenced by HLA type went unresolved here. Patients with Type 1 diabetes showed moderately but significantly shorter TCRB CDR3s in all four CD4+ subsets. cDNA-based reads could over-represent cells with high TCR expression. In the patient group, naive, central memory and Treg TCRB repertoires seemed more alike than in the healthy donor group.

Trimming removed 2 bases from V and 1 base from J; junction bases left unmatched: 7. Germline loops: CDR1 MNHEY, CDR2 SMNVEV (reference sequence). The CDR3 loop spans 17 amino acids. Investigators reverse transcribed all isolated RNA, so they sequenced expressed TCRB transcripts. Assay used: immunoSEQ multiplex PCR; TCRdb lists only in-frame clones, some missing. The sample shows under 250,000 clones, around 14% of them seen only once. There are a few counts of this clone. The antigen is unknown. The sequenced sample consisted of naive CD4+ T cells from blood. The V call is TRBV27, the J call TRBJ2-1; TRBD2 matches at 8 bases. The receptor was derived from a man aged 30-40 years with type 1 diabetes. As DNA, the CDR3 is TGTGCCAGCAGTTTAGGGCCAGCGGGAGTTTCCTACAATGAGCAGTTCTTC. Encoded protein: CASSLGPAGVSYNEQFF.